This T cell receptor beta chain is from a study of blood T cell repertoires in COVID-19 (TCRdb year 2020). The study in broad terms: Samples from collaborators originated in the United States, Italy and Spain and spanned both the acute and convalescent phases of COVID-19. Where HLA class I and class II types were available, the types were taken from metadata supplied by the sample provider, not from assay-based typing. The samples were drawn from two sources: the first 160 participants of the ongoing ImmuneRACE study, and 1,200 or so subjects contributed by 6 global collaborators. The repertoires were released in a freely available public database intended as a resource for research on the immune response to SARS-CoV-2. A de-identified subject ID, COVID-19 status, age in years and sex were almost always included in the sample metadata. The prospective study material was composed of cDNA or gDNA derived from T cells, B-cell-depleted T cells, or PBMCs. The dataset comprised deeply sampled blood TCRbeta repertoires from subjects exposed to, actively infected with, or recovered from COVID-19. Results and caveats for the whole study, not just this receptor: Clinical and demographic metadata were provided uncurated, with the amount varying by source and participant.

V is cut back by 5 bases and J by 2 bases, with 13 bases in the junction unmatched. There are 18 amino acids in the CDR3, from cysteine to phenylalanine inclusive. This entry keeps only the CDR3 DNA: 54 bases, framed from base 1. CDR1 and CDR2 are read off the germline V gene as KGHDR and SFDVKD. Each collaborating institution followed its own protocols to collect whole blood in K2EDTA tubes. For TCRbeta analysis, collaborators shipped samples in one of three forms: frozen whole blood, isolated PBMCs, or DNA extracted from either of those sample types. TCRbeta CDR3 regions were amplified from genomic DNA using the immunoSEQ Assay, a bias-controlled multiplex PCR. The paper's data handling went like this. The number of nucleated cells in each sample was estimated from the amplification of reference gene primers within the assay. To quantify the absolute abundance of each unique TCRbeta CDR3 rearrangement, sequence reads were collapsed and filtered. For each sample, productive Simpson clonality was calculated as the square root of Simpson's diversity index across productive rearrangements. The clones in this table, taken by TCRdb from immuneACCESS, are in-frame only. Not every clone is retained; where verified, under half of the shortfall comes from an unresolved V gene, and the cause of the rest is unknown. V, J and clone size were drawn from that table, and D and trimming were deduced from the DNA. The sample profile shows 110,000 to 150,000 clones; around nine tenths of them were found once. The ten largest clones capture around 4.5% of the sample.

About this clone: What antigen it recognizes has not been identified. Base qualities are not recorded, but no much larger clone differs from it by a single base.

The sample consisted of peripheral blood. Rearrangement joined TRBV24-1 to TRBJ2-3; 9 bases in between match TRBD2. The source is a woman aged 40-49 years with acute or convalescent COVID-19. The CDR3 region: CATSVSRGGSTYTDTQYF. The nucleotides are TGTGCCACCAGTGTGTCGCGGGGGGGCTCCACTTACACAGATACGCAGTATTTT.